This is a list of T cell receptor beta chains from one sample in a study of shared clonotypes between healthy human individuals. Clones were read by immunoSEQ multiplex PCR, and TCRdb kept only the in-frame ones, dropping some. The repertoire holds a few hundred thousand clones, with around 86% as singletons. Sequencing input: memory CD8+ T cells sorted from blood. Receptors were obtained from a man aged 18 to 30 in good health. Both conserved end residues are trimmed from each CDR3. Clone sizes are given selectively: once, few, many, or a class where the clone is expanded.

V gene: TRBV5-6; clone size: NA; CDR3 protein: ASTTGISSYEQY
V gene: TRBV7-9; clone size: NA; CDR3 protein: ASSSPLGTTSNYGYT
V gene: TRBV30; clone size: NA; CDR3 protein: AWSREPGGPEQY
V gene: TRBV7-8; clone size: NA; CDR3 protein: ASSLAGLAGNEQY
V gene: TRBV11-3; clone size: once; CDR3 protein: ASSLAGYEQF
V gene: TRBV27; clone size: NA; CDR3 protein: ASRTGAQFYNSPLH
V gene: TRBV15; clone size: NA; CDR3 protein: ATSRKGRSSTDTQY
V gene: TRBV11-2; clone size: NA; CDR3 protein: ASSLGGTNYGYT
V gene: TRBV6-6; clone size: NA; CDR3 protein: ASSYGGSSYNEQF
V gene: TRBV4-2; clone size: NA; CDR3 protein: ASSQWTSGGEYQETQY
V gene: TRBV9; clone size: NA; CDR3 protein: ASSGLAGGPSGELF
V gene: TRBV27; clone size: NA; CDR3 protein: ASSSSPYEQY
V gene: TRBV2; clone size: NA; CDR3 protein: ASSRTIMNTEAF
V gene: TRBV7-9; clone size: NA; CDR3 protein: ASSLAGREQY
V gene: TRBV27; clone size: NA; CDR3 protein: ASSFYRENNEQF
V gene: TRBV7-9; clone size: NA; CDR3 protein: ASGHKDTEAF
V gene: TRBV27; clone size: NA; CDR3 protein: ASSQIYSSYEQY